This is a list of T cell receptor beta chains from one sample in a study of shared clonotypes between healthy human individuals. Clones were sequenced by immunoSEQ multiplex PCR, and TCRdb holds only the in-frame ones, with some missing. Among just over 2,000,000 clones listed, approximately 94% were seen once. Sequences were obtained from naive CD8+ T cells sorted from blood. These receptors were obtained from a man between 18 and 35 years old in good health. The CDR3 runs from the conserved cysteine through the conserved F or W. A D gene is named only where the DNA matches it firmly. Expanded clones are given a class, and other clones once, few, many or no size at all.

TRBV11-2	-	TRBJ2-5	-	CASSLELQETQYF	TGTGCCAGCAGCTTAGAATTACAAGAGACCCAGTACTTC
TRBV11-3	-	TRBJ2-5	-	CASSSSATPKLQETQYF	TGTGCCAGCAGCTCGTCGGCGACACCGAAGTTACAAGAGACCCAGTACTTC
TRBV10-3	-	TRBJ2-5	TRBD1	CASQGAEETQYF	TGTGCCAGCCAGGGGGCTGAAGAGACCCAGTACTTC
TRBV4-1	-	TRBJ2-7	TRBD1	CASSPSGQATGAYEQYF	TGCGCCAGCAGCCCGTCAGGACAGGCCACAGGCGCCTACGAGCAGTACTTC
TRBV6-1	few	TRBJ2-1	TRBD1	CASSLGQGNEQFF	TGTGCCAGCAGTCTTGGACAGGGTAATGAGCAGTTCTTC
TRBV11-2	-	TRBJ2-7	TRBD1	CASSAGTAYEQYF	TGTGCCAGCAGCGCCGGGACAGCCTACGAGCAGTACTTC
TRBV5-1	-	TRBJ2-5	TRBD1	CASSSGTGGETQYF	TGCGCCAGCAGCTCCGGGACAGGGGGAGAGACCCAGTACTTC
TRBV11-2	-	TRBJ2-5	TRBD2	CASSLGRGGLQETQYF	TGTGCCAGCAGCTTAGGTCGGGGAGGGTTACAAGAGACCCAGTACTTC
TRBV28	-	TRBJ1-4	TRBD1	CASSSGQGVLSNEKLFF	TGTGCCAGCAGTTCGGGACAGGGGGTTTTGAGTAATGAAAAACTGTTTTTT
TRBV2	-	TRBJ1-3	TRBD1	CASSPGTDSGNTIYF	TGTGCCAGCAGTCCCGGGACAGACTCTGGAAACACCATATATTTT
TRBV28	-	TRBJ1-1	-	CASSFRGQGTEAFF	TGTGCCAGCAGTTTTCGCGGGCAGGGCACTGAAGCTTTCTTT
TRBV27	-	TRBJ2-7	TRBD2	CASSSTSGGAYEQYF	TGTGCCAGCAGTTCGACTAGCGGGGGGGCCTACGAGCAGTACTTC
TRBV25-1	-	TRBJ2-1	-	CASSDEGNNEQFF	TGTGCCAGCAGTGATGAAGGGAACAATGAGCAGTTCTTC
TRBV7-9	-	TRBJ2-1	-	CASSAIGTSYNEQFF	TGTGCCAGCAGCGCGATAGGGACGTCCTACAATGAGCAGTTCTTC
TRBV30	-	TRBJ1-2	-	CALLLPLFPVLGRNDGYTF	TGTGCCCTCCTCCTTCCCCTTTTCCCAGTTTTGGGGCGAAACGATGGCTACACCTTC
TRBV4-1	-	TRBJ2-1	TRBD1	CASSSMDRDNEQFF	TGCGCCAGCAGCTCAATGGACAGGGACAATGAGCAGTTCTTC
TRBV30	-	TRBJ2-7	-	CAWSVPGPDEQYF	TGTGCCTGGAGTGTACCTGGGCCCGACGAGCAGTACTTC
TRBV4-1	-	TRBJ2-1	-	CASRQSNEQFF	TGCGCCAGCAGGCAGAGCAATGAGCAGTTCTTC
TRBV7-9	-	TRBJ2-4	-	CAGTSLVKNIQYF	TGTGCCGGCACTAGCTTAGTCAAAAACATTCAGTACTTC
TRBV6-5	-	TRBJ2-7	-	CASSPGQLIGEYF	TGTGCCAGCAGTCCCGGACAGTTAATAGGCGAGTACTTC
TRBV7-2	once	TRBJ1-6	TRBD1	CASGSGQGRSPLHF	TGTGCCAGCGGTAGTGGACAGGGGAGGTCACCCCTCCACTTT
TRBV19	-	TRBJ2-1	-	CASSIDLEVDEQFF	TGTGCCAGTAGTATAGATCTAGAGGTCGATGAGCAGTTCTTC
TRBV27	-	TRBJ2-3	-	CASSFFPTDTQYF	TGTGCCAGCAGTTTCTTCCCCACAGATACGCAGTATTTT
TRBV19	-	TRBJ2-1	-	CASSYSGHYNEQFF	TGTGCCAGTAGCTACTCGGGGCACTACAATGAGCAGTTCTTC
TRBV30	-	TRBJ1-4	-	CAWSATENEKLFF	TGTGCCTGGAGTGCGACGGAAAATGAAAAACTGTTTTTT
TRBV4-1	few	TRBJ1-1	-	CASSPLGLRNTEAFF	TGCGCCAGCAGCCCCCTGGGACTGAGGAACACTGAAGCTTTCTTT
TRBV14	-	TRBJ2-1	-	CASSRDQSSYNEQFF	TGTGCCAGCAGCCGTGACCAGAGCTCCTACAATGAGCAGTTCTTC